This entry describes one TCR beta chain. No antigen is known for it. Libraries were prepared by immunoSEQ multiplex PCR; TCRdb keeps only in-frame clonotypes and omits some of them. The data show about 140,000 clones, with less than 95% seen just once and about 7.5% held by the top ten. This specimen belongs to a study of T cell responses to AZD1222 COVID-19 vaccine. With V trimmed by 0 bases and J by 5 bases, 2 bases remained unmatched. Germline assignment: CDR1 LGHDT and CDR2 YNNKEL (reference sequence). The CDR3 is made up of 15 amino acids. Notes on the study in general: Seropositive AZD1222 recipients at baseline numbered only five to seven. Clonal diversity was possibly underestimated; the donors were predominantly white British and more often female. Repertoires were obtained solely post-peak T cell response. Among spike-specific TCRs, nearly half reportedly target unmutated variant regions.

The rearrangement joins TRBV3-1 (or the pseudogene TRBV3-2) to TRBJ2-5; TRBD2 matches at 11 bases. Sample: peripheral blood, taken 28 days after the second dose of the MenACWY control vaccine. The sequence came from an adult who received the MenACWY meningococcal vaccine as a control. The CDR3 DNA follows: TGTGCCAGCAGCCAAGAGACTAGCGGGGTTGAGACCCAGTACTTC. Amino acid sequence: CASSQETSGVETQYF.